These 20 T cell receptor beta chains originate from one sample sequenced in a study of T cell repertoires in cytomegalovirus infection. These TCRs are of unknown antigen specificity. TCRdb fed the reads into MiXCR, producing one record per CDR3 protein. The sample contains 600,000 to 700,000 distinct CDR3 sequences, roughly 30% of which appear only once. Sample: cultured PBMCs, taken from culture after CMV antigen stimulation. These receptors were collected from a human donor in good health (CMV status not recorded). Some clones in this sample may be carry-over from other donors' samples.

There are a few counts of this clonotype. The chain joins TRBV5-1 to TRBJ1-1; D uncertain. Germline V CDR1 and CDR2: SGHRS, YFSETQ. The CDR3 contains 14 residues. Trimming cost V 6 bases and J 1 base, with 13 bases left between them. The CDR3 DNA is TGCGCCAGCAAAGGCGAACCAGGGAACACTGAAGCTTTCTTT. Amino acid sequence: CASKGEPGNTEAFF. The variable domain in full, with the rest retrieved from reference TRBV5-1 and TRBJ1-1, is KAGVTQTPRYLIKTRGQQVTLSCSPISGHRSVSWYQQTPGQGLQFLFEYFSETQRNKGNFPGRFSGRQFSNSRSEMNVSTLELGDSALYLCASKGEPGNTEAFFGQGTRLTVV.

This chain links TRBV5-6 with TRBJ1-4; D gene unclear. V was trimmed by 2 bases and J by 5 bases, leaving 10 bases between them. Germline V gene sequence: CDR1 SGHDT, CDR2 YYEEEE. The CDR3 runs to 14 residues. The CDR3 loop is CASSFGRWNEKLFF. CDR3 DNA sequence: TGTGCCAGCAGCTTCGGCAGGTGGAATGAAAAACTGTTTTTT.

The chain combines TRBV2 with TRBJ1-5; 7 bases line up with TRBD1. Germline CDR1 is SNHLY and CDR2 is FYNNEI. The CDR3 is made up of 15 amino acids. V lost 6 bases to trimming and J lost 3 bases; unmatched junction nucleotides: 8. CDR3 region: CASRAGTAFNQPQHF. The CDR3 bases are TGTGCCAGCAGGGCCGGGACAGCGTTCAATCAGCCCCAGCATTTT.

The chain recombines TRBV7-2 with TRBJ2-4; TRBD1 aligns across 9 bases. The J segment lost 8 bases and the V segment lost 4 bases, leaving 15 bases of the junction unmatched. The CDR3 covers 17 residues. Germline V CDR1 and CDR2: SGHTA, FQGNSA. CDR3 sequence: CASSSGAGQGMGDIQYF. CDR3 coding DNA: TGTGCCAGCAGCTCTGGGGCCGGACAGGGGATGGGAGACATTCAGTACTTC.

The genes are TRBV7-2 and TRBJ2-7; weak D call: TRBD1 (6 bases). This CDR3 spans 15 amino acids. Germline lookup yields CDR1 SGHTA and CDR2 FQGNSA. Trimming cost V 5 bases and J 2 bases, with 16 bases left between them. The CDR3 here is CASSLIPGTTYEQYF. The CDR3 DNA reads TGTGCCAGCAGCCTGATACCCGGGACAACCTACGAGCAGTACTTC.

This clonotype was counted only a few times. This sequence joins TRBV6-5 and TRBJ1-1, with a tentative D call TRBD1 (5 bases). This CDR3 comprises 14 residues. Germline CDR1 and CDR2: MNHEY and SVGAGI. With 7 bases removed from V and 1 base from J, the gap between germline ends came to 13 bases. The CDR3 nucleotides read TGTGCCAGCATCCCCGACAGAAGGAACACTGAAGCTTTCTTT. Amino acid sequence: CASIPDRRNTEAFF.

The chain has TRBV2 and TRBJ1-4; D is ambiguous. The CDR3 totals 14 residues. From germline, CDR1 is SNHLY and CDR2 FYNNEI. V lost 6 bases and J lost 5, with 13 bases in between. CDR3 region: CASRWSGPNEKLFF. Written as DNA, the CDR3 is TGTGCCAGCAGATGGTCGGGCCCCAATGAAAAACTGTTTTTT.

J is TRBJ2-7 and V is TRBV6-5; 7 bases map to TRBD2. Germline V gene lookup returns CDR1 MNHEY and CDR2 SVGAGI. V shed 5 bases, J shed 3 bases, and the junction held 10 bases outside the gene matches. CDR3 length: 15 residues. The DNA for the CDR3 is TGTGCCAGCAGTCCTAGGACTAGTTCGTTCTACGAGCAGTACTTC. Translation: CASSPRTSSFYEQYF.

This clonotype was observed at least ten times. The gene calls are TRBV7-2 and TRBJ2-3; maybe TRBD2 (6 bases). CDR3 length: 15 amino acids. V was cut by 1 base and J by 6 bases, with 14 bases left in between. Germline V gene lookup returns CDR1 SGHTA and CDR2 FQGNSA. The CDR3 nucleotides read TGTGCCAGCAGCTTAGGGCTAGGTGGGGGGGATACGCAGTATTTT. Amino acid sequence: CASSLGLGGGDTQYF.

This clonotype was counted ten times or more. The CDR3 spells CASSFGVGTDTQYF. CDR3 sequence (DNA): TGTGCCAGCAGCTTCGGCGTGGGGACAGATACGCAGTATTTT. This chain links TRBV7-8 with TRBJ2-3; D not resolved. The CDR3 runs 14 residues. Trimming shortened V by 3 bases and J by 3 bases, and 10 bases separated the two germline ends. Germline-derived CDR1 and CDR2 are SGHVS and FQNEAQ. The whole variable domain, filled in from reference TRBV7-8 and TRBJ2-3, reads GAGVSQSPRYKVAKRGQDVALRCDPISGHVSLFWYQQALGQGPEFLTYFQNEAQLDKSGLPSDRFFAERPEGSVSTLKIQRTQQEDSAVYLCASSFGVGTDTQYFGPGTRLTVL.

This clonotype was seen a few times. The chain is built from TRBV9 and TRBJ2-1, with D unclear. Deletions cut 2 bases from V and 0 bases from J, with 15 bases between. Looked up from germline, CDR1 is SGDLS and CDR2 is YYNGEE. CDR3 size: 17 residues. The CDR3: CASSVVPRVSSYNEQFF. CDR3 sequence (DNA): TGTGCCAGCAGCGTCGTGCCCCGCGTGAGCTCCTACAATGAGCAGTTCTTC. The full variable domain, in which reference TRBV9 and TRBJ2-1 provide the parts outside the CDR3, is DSGVTQTPKHLITATGQRVTLRCSPRSGDLSVYWYQQSLDQGLQFLIQYYNGEERAKGNILERFSAQQFPDLHSELNLSSLELGDSALYFCASSVVPRVSSYNEQFFGPGTRLTVL.

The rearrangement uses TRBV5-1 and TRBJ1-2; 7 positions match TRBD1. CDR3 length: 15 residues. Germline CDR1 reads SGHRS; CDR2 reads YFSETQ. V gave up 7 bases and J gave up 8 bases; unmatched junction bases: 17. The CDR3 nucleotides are TGCGCCAGCCGGATTATGGGACAGACTACGGGCGGCTACACCTTC. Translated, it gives CASRIMGQTTGGYTF.

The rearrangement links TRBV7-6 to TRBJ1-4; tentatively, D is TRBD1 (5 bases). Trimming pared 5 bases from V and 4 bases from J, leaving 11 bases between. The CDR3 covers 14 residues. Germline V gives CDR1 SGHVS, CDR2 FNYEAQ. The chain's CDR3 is CASSRGMSNEKLFF. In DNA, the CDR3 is TGTGCCAGCAGCCGGGGGATGAGTAATGAAAAACTGTTTTTT.

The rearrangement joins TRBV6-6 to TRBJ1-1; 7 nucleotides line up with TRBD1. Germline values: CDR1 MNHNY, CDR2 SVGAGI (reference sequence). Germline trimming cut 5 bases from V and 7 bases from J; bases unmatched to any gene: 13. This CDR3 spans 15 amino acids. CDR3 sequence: CASSRTYRGSGEAFF. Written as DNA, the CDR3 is TGTGCCAGCAGTCGCACCTACAGGGGTTCGGGTGAAGCTTTCTTT.

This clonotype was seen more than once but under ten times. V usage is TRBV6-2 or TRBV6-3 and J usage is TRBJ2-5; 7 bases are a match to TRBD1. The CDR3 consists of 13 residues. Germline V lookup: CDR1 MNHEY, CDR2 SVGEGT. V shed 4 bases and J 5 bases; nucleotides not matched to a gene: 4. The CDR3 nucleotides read TGTGCCAGCAGTTCACCGGACAGGGAGACCCAGTACTTC. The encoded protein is CASSSPDRETQYF.

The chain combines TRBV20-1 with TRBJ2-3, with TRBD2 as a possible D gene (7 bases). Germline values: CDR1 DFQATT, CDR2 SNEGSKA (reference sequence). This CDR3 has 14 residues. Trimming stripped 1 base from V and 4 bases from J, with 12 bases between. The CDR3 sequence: CSARGGGYSDTQYF. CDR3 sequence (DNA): TGCAGTGCTAGAGGGGGGGGCTACTCAGATACGCAGTATTTT.

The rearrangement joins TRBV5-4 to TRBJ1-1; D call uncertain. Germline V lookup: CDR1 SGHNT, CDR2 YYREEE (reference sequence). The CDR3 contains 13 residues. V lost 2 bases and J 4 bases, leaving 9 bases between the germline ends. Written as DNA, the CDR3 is TGTGCCAGCAGCTTCGACCTGAGCACTGAAGCTTTCTTT. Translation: CASSFDLSTEAFF.

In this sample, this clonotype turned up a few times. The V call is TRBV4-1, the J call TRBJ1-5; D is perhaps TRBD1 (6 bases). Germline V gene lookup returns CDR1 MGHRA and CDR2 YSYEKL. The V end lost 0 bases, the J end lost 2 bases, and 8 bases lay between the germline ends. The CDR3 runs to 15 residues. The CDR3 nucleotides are TGCGCCAGCAGCCAAGAGGGGGCTGGCAATCAGCCCCAGCATTTT. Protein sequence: CASSQEGAGNQPQHF.

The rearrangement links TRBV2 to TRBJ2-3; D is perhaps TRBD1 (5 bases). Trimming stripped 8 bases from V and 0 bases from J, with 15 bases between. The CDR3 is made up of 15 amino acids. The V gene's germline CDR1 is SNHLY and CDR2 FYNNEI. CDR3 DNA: TGTGCCAGCCCTTCAGGGCACCCTAGCACAGATACGCAGTATTTT. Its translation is CASPSGHPSTDTQYF.

CDR3 DNA: TGTGCCAGCGCCCGGCCCACCTACAATGAGCAGTTCTTC. Its protein is CASARPTYNEQFF. This chain joins TRBV6-1 and TRBJ2-1; D gene uncertain. Trimming took 8 bases from V and 2 from J, leaving 10 bases between them. Germline V lookup: CDR1 MNHNS, CDR2 SASEGT. The CDR3 sequence is 13 residues long.